This record concerns one T cell receptor beta chain sequence. This CDR3 has 14 amino acids. Germline V gene data show CDR1 as SGHRS and CDR2 as YFSETQ. V lost 3 bases, J lost 7 bases, and 14 bases lay in between. The sample originates from a study of OX40 agonist ivuxolimab in advanced cancers. About the research overall: Hepatocellular carcinoma, melanoma, renal cell or head and neck cancer occurred in dose-escalation patients. Among those treated, three patients had partial responses, one with hepatocellular carcinoma and two with cutaneous melanoma. Prior anti-PD-1, anti-PD-L1 or anti-CTLA-4 therapy did not bar entry, and roughly 40% had some.

Measured with immunoSEQ multiplex PCR; TCRdb has only the in-frame clones, and not every one. This sample has about 33,000 clones, with roughly 83% found just once. A history of autoimmune disease or systemic immunosuppression excluded patients. The origin of this receptor is an adult with an advanced solid tumor such as melanoma, head and neck, liver or kidney cancer. Specimen: CD4+ or CD8+ T cells sorted from blood, collected in a trial of the OX40 agonist ivuxolimab. V gene TRBV5-1 combines with J gene TRBJ2-1, with TRBD1 as a possible D gene (6 bases). Written as DNA, the CDR3 is TGCGCCAGCAGCTCTTCAGGGGTTGTGAATGAGCAGTTCTTC. Protein sequence: CASSSSGVVNEQFF.